These T cell receptor beta chains were read from a single sample in a study of cytomegalovirus exposure and HLA in healthy donors. The table came from immunoSEQ multiplex PCR; TCRdb's copy has only in-frame clones and leaves some out. The profile shows approximately 210,000 clones, approximately 86% of them singletons. The sequenced sample consisted of PBMCs. The receptors stem from a woman under 30 in good health and CMV-seronegative. The CDR3 runs from the conserved cysteine through the conserved F or W. The order of the fields is clone size, J gene, V gene, D gene, CDR3 DNA, CDR3 protein. D genes are given only for firm matches. Size is stated for part of the rows, as once, few or many counts, or as a class when the clone is expanded.

clone size: -
J gene: TRBJ1-2
V gene: TRBV5-4
D gene: TRBD1
CDR3 DNA: TGTGCCAGCAGCTACAGGGGGCAGGCCTATGGCTACACCTTC
CDR3 protein: CASSYRGQAYGYTF

clone size: -
J gene: TRBJ2-6
V gene: TRBV30
D gene: -
CDR3 DNA: TGTGCCTGGAGTGGGGGAGCTGGGGCCAACGTCCTGACTTTC
CDR3 protein: CAWSGGAGANVLTF

clone size: -
J gene: TRBJ1-4
V gene: TRBV28
D gene: -
CDR3 DNA: TGTGCCAGCAGTTTGAATTGGCGGGAAAAACTGTTTTTT
CDR3 protein: CASSLNWREKLFF

clone size: -
J gene: TRBJ1-1
V gene: TRBV27
D gene: -
CDR3 DNA: TGTGCCAGCAGTTTATCTACAGGTTTTAACACTGAAGCTTTCTTT
CDR3 protein: CASSLSTGFNTEAFF

clone size: -
J gene: TRBJ1-1
V gene: TRBV28
D gene: TRBD1
CDR3 DNA: TGTGCCAGCAGCTTACAGGGGACGAACACTGAAGCTTTCTTT
CDR3 protein: CASSLQGTNTEAFF

clone size: -
J gene: TRBJ2-3
V gene: TRBV5-1
D gene: TRBD2
CDR3 DNA: TGCGCCAGCAGCCTTGGGACTAGCGGACTCACAGATACGCAGTATTTT
CDR3 protein: CASSLGTSGLTDTQYF

clone size: -
J gene: TRBJ2-3
V gene: TRBV15
D gene: TRBD2
CDR3 DNA: TGTGCCACCATGGGCGGGAGCGGAGATACGCAGTATTTT
CDR3 protein: CATMGGSGDTQYF

clone size: -
J gene: TRBJ2-3
V gene: TRBV13
D gene: -
CDR3 DNA: TGTGCCAGCAGCTTCGAGGGAACCTCTAGCACAGATACGCAGTATTTT
CDR3 protein: CASSFEGTSSTDTQYF

clone size: -
J gene: TRBJ1-1
V gene: TRBV29-1
D gene: TRBD1
CDR3 DNA: TGCAGCGTTGAAGATTGGGACAGGGCCCCTGAAGCTTTCTTT
CDR3 protein: CSVEDWDRAPEAFF

clone size: -
J gene: TRBJ2-4
V gene: TRBV21-1
D gene: -
CDR3 DNA: TGTGCCAGCAGCAAGGGGAGCGGCGGGGCCAAAAACATTCAGTACTTC
CDR3 protein: CASSKGSGGAKNIQYF

clone size: -
J gene: TRBJ1-2
V gene: TRBV4-3
D gene: -
CDR3 DNA: TGCGCCAGCAGCCAACTTGCCGGGACAAGCTATGGCTACACCTTC
CDR3 protein: CASSQLAGTSYGYTF

clone size: -
J gene: TRBJ2-2
V gene: TRBV7-9
D gene: -
CDR3 DNA: TGTGCCAGCAGCCAGGGACTCCCGTATAACCTAGGCGGGGAGCTGTTTTTT
CDR3 protein: CASSQGLPYNLGGELFF

clone size: -
J gene: TRBJ2-1
V gene: TRBV9
D gene: TRBD2
CDR3 DNA: TGTGCCAGCACTTCAGGCGTAGGCGGCGGGAGTAGAAATGAGCAGTTCTTC
CDR3 protein: CASTSGVGGGSRNEQFF

clone size: -
J gene: TRBJ2-7
V gene: TRBV28
D gene: TRBD2
CDR3 DNA: TGTGCCAGCAGTTATACTAGCGGGAGTCTCTACGAGCAGTACTTC
CDR3 protein: CASSYTSGSLYEQYF

clone size: once
J gene: TRBJ2-1
V gene: TRBV7-6
D gene: TRBD1
CDR3 DNA: TGTGCCAGCAGCTTGACAGGGATGGGGAATGAGCAGTTCTTC
CDR3 protein: CASSLTGMGNEQFF

clone size: -
J gene: TRBJ2-7
V gene: TRBV30
D gene: -
CDR3 DNA: TGTGCCTGGCAACTTGTCGCGGGACGCTCCTACGAGCAGTACTTC
CDR3 protein: CAWQLVAGRSYEQYF

clone size: -
J gene: TRBJ1-2
V gene: TRBV29-1
D gene: TRBD1
CDR3 DNA: TGCAGCGTTGAAGATCTAGGGACAGGGGGGGACTATGGCTACACCTTC
CDR3 protein: CSVEDLGTGGDYGYTF

clone size: -
J gene: TRBJ2-7
V gene: TRBV27
D gene: TRBD1
CDR3 DNA: TGTGCCAGCAGCCTCAGGGGGAATGGGGCCTACGAGCAGTACTTC
CDR3 protein: CASSLRGNGAYEQYF

clone size: -
J gene: TRBJ2-5
V gene: TRBV5-3
D gene: -
CDR3 DNA: TGTGCCAGAAGCCAATTCCTATCAACGGACATCCAAGAGACCCAGTACTTC
CDR3 protein: CARSQFLSTDIQETQYF

clone size: -
J gene: TRBJ2-7
V gene: TRBV5-1
D gene: TRBD1
CDR3 DNA: TGCGCCAGCAGCTATGAGGGACAGGCGGCCAACGAGCAGTACTTC
CDR3 protein: CASSYEGQAANEQYF

clone size: -
J gene: TRBJ2-1
V gene: TRBV7-2
D gene: -
CDR3 DNA: TGTGCCAGCAGCTTAGCGGGGGCTGAGCAGTTCTTC
CDR3 protein: CASSLAGAEQFF